The 2 T cell receptor beta chains in this list originate from one sample, sequenced in a study of T cells in Graves' hyperthyroidism and ophthalmopathy. Amplified TCR beta CDR3 regions came from RNA transcripts. TCR CDR3 underwent first-round RT-PCR with the HTBI primer set. One entry per CDR3 protein results from TCRdb running MiXCR on the multiplex PCR reads. The sample contains hundreds of thousands of distinct CDR3 sequences, 16% of which appear only once. Sequencing was performed on blood. These receptors came from a woman aged 40 to 55 with Graves' ophthalmopathy.

In this sample, this clonotype turned up many times. The chain is built from TRBV11-2 and TRBJ2-3; possible D gene TRBD2, 6 bases. This CDR3 region has 17 residues. Germline CDR1 is SGHAT and CDR2 is FQNNGV. V gave up 5 bases and J gave up 4 bases, with 22 bases separating them. This chain's CDR3 is CASSPSQGGWRSDTQYF. In DNA, the CDR3 is TGTGCCAGCAGCCCCAGCCAGGGAGGATGGAGGTCAGATACGCAGTATTTT.

The sample holds a few counts of this clonotype. The genes are TRBV7-9 and TRBJ1-2; D call uncertain. Between the trimmed V and J ends, which lost 0 bases and 5 bases, there was a span of 22 bases. The CDR3 length is 18 residues. Germline V CDR1 and CDR2: SEHNR, FQNEAQ (reference sequence). This CDR3 is CASSLAEHNLREGYGYTF. CDR3 in DNA: TGTGCCAGCAGCTTAGCGGAACACAACCTCCGAGAGGGTTATGGCTACACCTTC.